A single sample gave rise to the 11 T cell receptor beta chains below, sequenced in a study of blood T cell repertoires in COVID-19. Measured with immunoSEQ multiplex PCR; TCRdb has only the in-frame clones, and not every one. The table lists some 78,000 clones, 75% to 90% of them singletons. The specimen was peripheral blood. These receptors were taken from a man in his fifties or sixties with active or convalescent COVID-19.

In DNA form, the CDR3 reads TGTGCCAGCAGCTTCCAGACTAGCGGGGGGGCCAATGAGCAGTTCTTC. It translates to CASSFQTSGGANEQFF. This sequence joins TRBV7-2 and TRBJ2-1; 14 bases agree with TRBD2. This CDR3 has 16 amino acids. CDR1 is SGHTA and CDR2 is FQGNSA in the germline V gene. V was pared by 3 bases and J by 6 bases, with 4 bases of the junction left unmatched.

In its sample, this clone was seen a few times. The chain couples TRBV6-1 to TRBJ2-1, with a weak D call TRBD1 (5 bases). The CDR3 totals 15 residues. Trimming removed 3 bases from V and 3 bases from J, with 12 bases in between. CDR1 and CDR2 from the germline V gene are MNHNS and SASEGT. CDR3 protein: CASSEVGANYNEQFF. For the CDR3, the DNA is TGTGCCAGCAGTGAGGTAGGGGCGAACTACAATGAGCAGTTCTTC.

The chain combines TRBV2 with TRBJ1-2; 7 bases match TRBD1. The length of the CDR3 is 13 residues. J lost 7 bases, V lost 1 base, and 3 bases had no gene match. Looked up from germline, CDR1 is SNHLY and CDR2 is FYNNEI. The DNA for the CDR3 is TGTGCCAGCAGTGAAGAGGGGGCTGGTGGCTACACCTTC. Translated: CASSEEGAGGYTF. Full variable domain (rest looked up from reference TRBV2 and TRBJ1-2): EPEVTQTPSHQVTQMGQEVILRCVPISNHLYFYWYRQILGQKVEFLVSFYNNEISEKSEIFDDQFSVERPDGSNFTLKIRSTKLEDSAMYFCASSEEGAGGYTFGSGTRLTVV.

CDR3 protein: CASSSGGAPSGQYF. For the CDR3, the DNA is TGTGCCAGCAGCTCAGGGGGCGCACCCTCGGGGCAGTATTTT. The V and J genes are TRBV5-8 and TRBJ2-3; TRBD1 matches at 8 bases. Germline assignment: CDR1 SGHTS and CDR2 YDEGEE. This CDR3 contains 14 residues. The trim removed 3 bases at V and 11 bases at J, leaving 11 bases unmatched.

The V gene is TRBV11-3, the J gene TRBJ2-1; 7 positions match TRBD2. This CDR3 comprises 16 residues. The V gene end was trimmed by 3 bases and the J gene end by 0 bases; junction bases not matched to a gene: 5. Germline V gene sequence: CDR1 SGHNT, CDR2 YENEEA. CDR3 sequence (DNA): TGTGCCAGCAGCTTGTGGGCGGGGGACTCCTACAATGAGCAGTTCTTC. Translation gives CASSLWAGDSYNEQFF.

As DNA, the CDR3 is TGTGCCAGCAGTGAAAGGACAGGGGGTCAGCCCCAGCATTTT. The encoded protein is CASSERTGGQPQHF. V usage is TRBV6-1 and J usage is TRBJ1-5, with 10 bases that match TRBD1. This CDR3 is built from 14 residues. After removal of 2 bases from V and 6 bases from J, the junction contained 1 base not matched to a gene. The V gene's germline CDR1 is MNHNS and CDR2 SASEGT.

The chain has TRBV30 and TRBJ1-2; D might be TRBD1 (6 bases). V shed 2 bases and J shed 6 bases, with 22 bases lying between them. The CDR3 has 16 residues. Germline V CDR1 and CDR2: GTSNPN, SVGIG (reference sequence). CDR3 region: CAWSRGSGGGGDGYTF. In DNA, the CDR3 is TGTGCCTGGAGTCGTGGGTCGGGGGGCGGAGGGGATGGCTACACCTTC. Looking up the rest from reference TRBV30 and TRBJ1-2 gives the full variable domain: SQTIHQWPATLVQPVGSPLSLECTVEGTSNPNLYWYRQAAGRGLQLLFYSVGIGQISSEVPQNLSASRPQDRQFILSSKKLLLSDSGFYLCAWSRGSGGGGDGYTFGSGTRLTVV.

The chain recombines TRBV7-9 with TRBJ2-3; TRBD2 aligns across 9 bases. CDR3 length: 14 amino acids. Per germline, CDR1 SEHNR and CDR2 FQNEAQ (reference sequence). V gave up 4 bases and J gave up 5 bases; unmatched junction bases: 4. CDR3 sequence reads: CASSSGLAGDTQYF. CDR3 DNA: TGTGCCAGCAGCTCGGGACTAGCTGGAGATACGCAGTATTTT.

The genes are TRBV4-1 and TRBJ2-1, with 16 bases matching TRBD2. The CDR3 totals 17 residues. Trimming removed 3 bases from V and 4 bases from J; junction bases left unmatched: 3. Per germline, CDR1 MGHRA and CDR2 YSYEKL. DNA for the CDR3: TGCGCCAGCAGCCAGCCGGGACTAGCGGGGGGGTACAATGAGCAGTTCTTC. Translation gives CASSQPGLAGGYNEQFF.

This chain links TRBV28 with TRBJ1-5; D may be TRBD1 (6 bases). From germline, CDR1 is MDHEN and CDR2 SYDVKM. The CDR3 contains 15 residues. Trimming removed 7 bases at V and 5 bases at J, with 18 bases between. The CDR3 sequence: CASTSGGVGDQPQHF. The CDR3 DNA reads TGTGCCAGCACCTCGGGGGGCGTGGGGGATCAGCCCCAGCATTTT.

The chain carries TRBV5-6 and TRBJ1-4, with 9 positions matching TRBD1. Germline CDR1 and CDR2: SGHDT and YYEEEE. The CDR3 has 14 amino acids. V shed 5 bases and J 7 bases; nucleotides not matched to a gene: 6. The CDR3 sequence is CASRVDRGGEKLFF. The CDR3 DNA follows: TGTGCCAGCAGGGTGGACAGGGGAGGTGAAAAACTGTTTTTT.